Listed below are T cell receptor beta chains from one sample, sequenced in a study of T cells after yellow fever vaccination. TCRdb independently ran MiXCR on the 5' RACE reads; one entry per CDR3 protein. The sample has approximately 160,000 distinct CDR3 sequences, around 8.5% seen once. Sequencing was performed on CD8+ T cells sorted from PBMCs, taken 45 days after the yellow fever booster vaccination. The receptors were sampled from a young man who received the YFV17D yellow fever vaccine. Each CDR3 is given with its conserved first and last residue. The D gene is left open where the match is weak. The size entry is marked missing in some rows and otherwise reads once, few, many or a size class.

D,J,V,size,CDR3,DNA
TRBD2,TRBJ2-3,TRBV7-9,.,CASSPSGLAGTTDTQYF,TGTGCCAGCAGCCCATCGGGACTAGCGGGGACCACAGATACGCAGTATTTT
.,TRBJ1-2,TRBV19,many,CASKSWQNYGYTF,TGTGCCAGTAAATCCTGGCAGAACTATGGCTACACCTTC
.,TRBJ1-4,TRBV7-6,.,CASSLEPGANEKLFF,TGTGCCAGCAGCTTAGAGCCAGGGGCTAATGAAAAACTGTTTTTT
TRBD1,TRBJ1-5,TRBV19,.,CASSIKGASNQPQHF,TGTGCCAGTAGTATCAAGGGGGCCAGCAATCAGCCCCAGCATTTT
TRBD2,TRBJ2-1,TRBV3-1,few,CASSQFGSSGGDEQFF,TGTGCCAGCAGCCAATTTGGATCTAGCGGGGGCGATGAGCAGTTCTTC
.,TRBJ2-3,TRBV15,.,CATSSGRGGGTDTQYF,TGTGCCACCAGCAGCGGAAGGGGGGGGGGGACAGATACGCAGTATTTT
TRBD2,TRBJ2-7,TRBV9,.,CASSGPGTSGDIAYEQYF,TGTGCCAGCAGCGGGCCCGGGACTAGCGGGGACATCGCCTACGAGCAGTACTTC
.,TRBJ2-2,TRBV6-5,few,CASSYSPGTLTGELFF,TGTGCCAGCAGTTATTCCCCCGGGACACTCACCGGGGAGCTGTTTTTT
.,TRBJ2-2,TRBV12-3/TRBV12-4,many,CASSRSGGVLHGELFF,TGTGCCAGCAGCCGGTCGGGGGGCGTTCTTCACGGGGAGCTGTTTTTT
.,TRBJ1-1,TRBV6-2/TRBV6-3,few,CASAGFTEAFF,TGTGCCAGCGCGGGGTTCACTGAAGCTTTCTTT
TRBD2,TRBJ2-7,TRBV18,few,CASSPPTSGTYEQYF,TGTGCCAGCTCACCACCGACTAGCGGCACCTACGAGCAGTACTTC
.,TRBJ2-7,TRBV4-1,many,CASSQGVGEQYF,TGCGCCAGCAGCCAAGGTGTCGGCGAGCAGTACTTC
.,TRBJ2-7,TRBV7-2,.,CASSDPPGHEQYF,TGTGCCAGCAGCGATCCGCCCGGCCACGAGCAGTACTTC
TRBD2,TRBJ2-3,TRBV27,.,CASSSLAGGPDTQYF,TGTGCCAGCAGTTCCCTAGCGGGGGGGCCAGATACGCAGTATTTT
.,TRBJ1-1,TRBV5-4,.,CASSFGGPLNTEAFF,TGTGCCAGCAGCTTCGGGGGCCCCCTGAACACTGAAGCTTTCTTT
.,TRBJ2-7,TRBV10-2,many,CASSESYEQYF,TGCGCCAGCAGTGAGTCCTACGAGCAGTACTTC
.,TRBJ2-5,TRBV7-6,few,CASSNLGRQETQYF,TGTGCCAGCAGTAACCTGGGACGGCAAGAGACCCAGTACTTC
.,TRBJ2-2,TRBV11-3,.,CASSPERGAGGELFF,TGTGCCAGCAGCCCTGAGCGCGGGGCAGGCGGGGAGCTGTTTTTT
.,TRBJ2-5,TRBV7-2,few,CASSANKRQETQYF,TGTGCCAGCAGCGCAAACAAGAGACAAGAGACCCAGTACTTC
.,TRBJ2-7,TRBV7-6,few,CASSQAGYEQYF,TGTGCCAGCAGCCAGGCGGGGTACGAGCAGTACTTC
.,TRBJ2-7,TRBV25-1,once,CASSPRTGASYEQYF,TGTGCCAGCAGCCCCCGGACGGGAGCATCCTACGAGCAGTACTTC
TRBD1,TRBJ2-7,TRBV27,.,CASSLWDSTYEQYF,TGTGCCAGCAGTTTATGGGACAGTACCTACGAGCAGTACTTC
.,TRBJ1-5,TRBV4-1,few,CASSQDVGNQPQHF,TGCGCCAGCAGCCAAGACGTGGGGAATCAGCCCCAGCATTTT
.,TRBJ2-4,TRBV7-2,few,CASSLVGAAKNIQYF,TGTGCCAGCAGCCTAGTAGGGGCAGCCAAAAACATTCAGTACTTC
.,TRBJ1-1,TRBV7-9,few,CASSLRDGWGTEAFF,TGTGCCAGCAGCCTCCGGGACGGTTGGGGCACTGAAGCTTTCTTT
.,TRBJ1-3,TRBV13,few,CASSLGLVSGNTIYF,TGTGCCAGCAGCTTAGGCCTCGTTTCTGGAAACACCATATATTTT
.,TRBJ2-3,TRBV28,.,CASRQTLGMRTDTQYF,TGTGCCAGCAGACAAACCCTAGGGATGCGCACAGATACGCAGTATTTT
.,TRBJ1-2,TRBV5-1,.,CASSLYSGYGYTF,TGCGCCAGCAGCTTGTACAGTGGCTATGGCTACACCTTC
.,TRBJ2-4,TRBV6-2/TRBV6-3,.,CASSYSARQIKNIQYF,TGTGCCAGCAGTTACTCGGCGAGACAGATCAAAAACATTCAGTACTTC
.,TRBJ2-2,TRBV30,.,CAWSVLGLAGELFF,TGTGCCTGGAGTGTACTTGGCCTAGCCGGGGAGCTGTTTTTT
TRBD1,TRBJ1-2,TRBV19,.,CARDRGEGPYGYTF,TGTGCCAGGGACAGGGGAGAAGGGCCTTATGGCTACACCTTC
TRBD1,TRBJ2-1,TRBV7-2,many,CASSLSRGLSYNEQFF,TGTGCCAGCAGCTTAAGCAGGGGGCTATCCTACAATGAGCAGTTCTTC
.,TRBJ2-3,TRBV6-6,many,CATRGRVAGSNTDTQYF,TGTGCCACCCGAGGGCGGGTGGCGGGGTCGAATACAGATACGCAGTATTTT
TRBD2,TRBJ2-5,TRBV2,.,CASSDTSGFETQYF,TGTGCCAGCAGTGACACTAGCGGGTTTGAGACCCAGTACTTC
.,TRBJ2-7,TRBV4-3,many,CASSQAPLRGPYEQYF,TGCGCCAGCAGCCAAGCTCCCCTGCGGGGGCCCTACGAGCAGTACTTC
.,TRBJ2-2,TRBV7-6,many,CASSEGRTGELFF,TGTGCCAGCAGCGAGGGACGCACCGGGGAGCTGTTTTTT
.,TRBJ2-3,TRBV7-8,few,CASSLDRTPGDTQYF,TGTGCCAGCAGCTTGGATAGGACACCGGGTGATACGCAGTATTTT
.,TRBJ2-3,TRBV9,.,CASSVEGGSTDTQYF,TGTGCCAGCAGCGTAGAGGGCGGGAGCACAGATACGCAGTATTTT
.,TRBJ2-7,TRBV7-2,.,CASSSRTDIFSYEQYF,TGTGCCAGCAGCTCCAGGACGGATATTTTCTCCTACGAGCAGTACTTC
.,TRBJ1-4,TRBV20-1,few,CSARGPPDEKLFF,TGCAGTGCTAGGGGGCCACCAGATGAAAAACTGTTTTTT
.,TRBJ2-1,TRBV25-1,.,CASSEVEGLDEQFF,TGTGCCAGCAGTGAAGTGGAGGGATTGGATGAGCAGTTCTTC
TRBD1,TRBJ2-5,TRBV6-2/TRBV6-3,few,CASSPRQGLGETQYF,TGTGCCAGCAGCCCACGACAGGGGTTGGGGGAGACCCAGTACTTC
.,TRBJ2-4,TRBV5-1,many,CASSTDSFGSKNIQYF,TGCGCCAGCAGCACAGACAGCTTCGGGTCTAAAAACATTCAGTACTTC